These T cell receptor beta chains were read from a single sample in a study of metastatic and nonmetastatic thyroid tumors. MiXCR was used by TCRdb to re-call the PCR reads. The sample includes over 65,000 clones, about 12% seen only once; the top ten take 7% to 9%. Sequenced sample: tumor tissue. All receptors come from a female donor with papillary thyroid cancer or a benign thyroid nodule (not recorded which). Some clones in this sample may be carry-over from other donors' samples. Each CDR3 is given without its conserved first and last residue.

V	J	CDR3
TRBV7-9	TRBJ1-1	ASSFARGKTEAF
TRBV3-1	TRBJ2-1	ASSQDVGFNEQF
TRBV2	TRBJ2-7	ATRRDQGYEQY
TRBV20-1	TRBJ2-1	SARPSRLAGGSSYNEQF
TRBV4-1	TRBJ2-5	ASSQTFGLAQETQY
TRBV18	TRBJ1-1	ASSSPPSRGTEAF
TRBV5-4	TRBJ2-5	ASSRDIAGGSETQY
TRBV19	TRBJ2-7	ASSRGPLSYEQY
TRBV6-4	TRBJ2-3	ASSPSTSGSDVTDTQY
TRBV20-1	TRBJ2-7	SATDRGSYEQY
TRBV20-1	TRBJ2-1	SARDTSGRYNEQF
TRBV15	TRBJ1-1	ATSPLATNTEAF
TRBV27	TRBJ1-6	ASTSAKDQGHSPLH
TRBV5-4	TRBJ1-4	ASSFGGQVNEKLF
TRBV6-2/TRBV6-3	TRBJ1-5	ASSCSRDRSNQPQH
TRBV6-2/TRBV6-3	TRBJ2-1	ASSYPGLDGNEQF
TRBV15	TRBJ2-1	ATSRDSPSSYNEQF
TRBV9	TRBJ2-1	ASSVGGGAGYNEQF
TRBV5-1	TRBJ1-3	ASSRTGTLSGNTIY
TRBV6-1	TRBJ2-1	ASGLFGGMEQF
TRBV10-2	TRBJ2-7	ASSETSASYEQY
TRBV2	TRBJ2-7	ASRFPGQGIYEQY
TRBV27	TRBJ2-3	ASSLSTFTPQY
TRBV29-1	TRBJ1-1	TAREAF
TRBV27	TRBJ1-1	ASSFPGSTEAF
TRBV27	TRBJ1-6	ASSFTGAYNSPLH
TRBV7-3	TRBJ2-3	ASSLGIDADTQY
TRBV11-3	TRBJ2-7	ASSQGTGDSYEQY